A single sample is the source of the 20 T cell receptor beta chains below, sequenced in a study of blood T cell repertoires in COVID-19. Generated by immunoSEQ multiplex PCR, the TCRdb table keeps only in-frame clones and is missing some. The sample consists of 540,000 or so clones, roughly nine tenths of them appearing once. The specimen sequenced was peripheral blood. These receptors came from a woman aged 50 to 65 with COVID-19, enrolled during active disease.

The rearrangement joins TRBV4-1 to TRBJ1-2; tentatively, D is TRBD1 (5 bases). This CDR3 is built from 13 residues. Germline lookup yields CDR1 MGHRA and CDR2 YSYEKL. Trimming pared 3 bases from V and 7 bases from J, leaving 12 bases between. The CDR3 bases are TGCGCCAGCAGCCAGGGGGGGTTGGGTGGCTACACCTTC. Its translation: CASSQGGLGGYTF.

Concerning this clone itself: Sequence at one end of the junction differs from germline and may be a read error. The chain couples TRBV5-1 to TRBJ2-3; 8 nucleotides match TRBD2. CDR3 length: 15 amino acids. Germline V gene lookup returns CDR1 SGHRS and CDR2 YFSETQ. CDR3 coding DNA: TGCGCCAGCAGCTTGGGAGCGGGGGAAGGATACGCAGGGGTTTTT. Amino acids: CASSLGAGEGYAGVF.

This sequence joins TRBV27 and TRBJ1-1, with 8 nucleotides matching TRBD1. Germline V CDR1 and CDR2: MNHEY, SMNVEV (reference sequence). The CDR3 loop spans 14 amino acids. The V segment lost 4 bases and the J segment 4 bases; nucleotides outside the gene matches: 5. In DNA form, the CDR3 reads TGTGCCAGCAGTTACCAGGGGGCGGGCACTGAAGCTTTCTTT. It translates to CASSYQGAGTEAFF.

This clone was found once. This chain joins TRBV19 and TRBJ2-1; 7 bases align to TRBD1. The junction had 3 bases not matched to a gene; V was cut back by 7 bases and J by 0 bases. Germline CDR1 and CDR2: LNHDA and SQIVND (reference sequence). CDR3 size: 14 residues. The CDR3 loop is CASMRDSSYNEQFF. CDR3 nucleotides: TGTGCCAGTATGAGGGACAGCTCCTACAATGAGCAGTTCTTC.

Here the CDR3 reads CASSFTDGSYTF. CDR3 DNA: TGTGCCAGCAGTTTCACCGACGGGAGCTACACCTTC. The J gene is TRBJ1-2, the V gene TRBV12-3 or TRBV12-4; D gene uncertain. The CDR3 consists of 12 residues. The ends were cut back, 3 bases at V and 9 bases at J, with 11 bases in the middle.

Here the CDR3 DNA reads TGTGCCAGCAGCGAACTCATCCGGACAGGGAACGGCTACACCTTC. It is translated as CASSELIRTGNGYTF. The chain is built from TRBV5-6 and TRBJ1-2, with TRBD1 matching 8 bases. CDR1 is SGHDT and CDR2 is YYEEEE in the germline V gene. There are 15 residues in the CDR3. J was trimmed by 8 bases and V by 4 bases; bases with no gene match: 13.

The chain links TRBV19 to TRBJ1-1, with TRBD1 identical over 8 bases. The CDR3 is 14 residues long. Germline CDR1 is LNHDA and CDR2 is SQIVND (reference sequence). Trimming at V came to 5 bases and at J to 6 bases, leaving 8 bases not matched to a gene. The CDR3 DNA is TGTGCCAGTAGTCAGGACAGGGCGGGAGCTGAAGCTTTCTTT. It codes for CASSQDRAGAEAFF.

The CDR3 loop is CARSFRIGTGGLTAGQPQHF. CDR3 DNA: TGTGCCAGAAGCTTTCGGATAGGGACAGGGGGCTTAACGGCCGGTCAGCCCCAGCATTTT. The chain carries TRBV7-5 and TRBJ1-5; the table calls TRBD1, which could not be checked here. TRBV7-5 has pseudogene status. The CDR3 spans 20 residues.

The chain combines TRBV30 with TRBJ1-3, with D perhaps TRBD1 (5 bases). This CDR3 comprises 14 residues. V lost 3 bases, J lost 2 bases, and 11 bases lay in between. Germline V lookup: CDR1 GTSNPN, CDR2 SVGIG (reference sequence). The CDR3 DNA is TGTGCCTGGAGAGGCGCAGGGACTGGAAACACCATATATTTT. Protein product: CAWRGAGTGNTIYF.

The J gene is TRBJ1-4, the V gene TRBV12-5; D call uncertain. V lost 0 bases and J 5 bases, leaving 13 bases between the germline ends. The CDR3 totals 16 residues. The germline gives CDR1 LGHNT, CDR2 FRNRAP. CDR3 amino acids: CASGLVLYSLNEKLFF. CDR3 nucleotide sequence: TGTGCTAGTGGTTTGGTATTGTACAGCCTAAATGAAAAACTGTTTTTT.

The rearrangement uses TRBV4-1 and TRBJ1-3; TRBD1 matches at 8 bases. Germline V gives CDR1 MGHRA, CDR2 YSYEKL. The CDR3 length is 16 residues. With V trimmed by 1 base and J by 0 bases, 2 bases remained unmatched. CDR3 protein: CASSQGDRPSGNTIYF. CDR3 coding DNA: TGCGCCAGCAGCCAAGGGGACAGGCCCTCTGGAAACACCATATATTTT.

This rearrangement joins TRBV5-4 to TRBJ1-3; 9 bases are a match to TRBD1. Germline V gives CDR1 SGHNT, CDR2 YYREEE (reference sequence). This CDR3 contains 14 residues. The V gene end was trimmed by 2 bases and the J gene end by 4 bases; junction bases not matched to a gene: 1. The CDR3 protein is CASSLGTGGNTIYF. CDR3 coding DNA: TGTGCCAGCAGCTTAGGGACAGGGGGAAACACCATATATTTT.

This chain links TRBV9 with TRBJ2-2; tentative D call: TRBD2 (5 bases). The CDR3 length is 15 residues. Germline CDR1 SGDLS, CDR2 YYNGEE. V lost 0 bases, J lost 1 base, and 7 bases lay in between. CDR3 protein: CASSVASQNTGELFF. CDR3 coding DNA: TGTGCCAGCAGCGTAGCTAGCCAGAACACCGGGGAGCTGTTTTTT.

The chain carries TRBV27 and TRBJ2-2; unclear D gene. Germline values: CDR1 MNHEY, CDR2 SMNVEV (reference sequence). Deletions cut 3 bases from V and 8 bases from J, with 13 bases between. The CDR3 extends over 14 amino acids. The CDR3 spells CASSLRHGRGELFF. CDR3 nucleotides: TGTGCCAGCAGTTTGAGGCATGGCCGAGGGGAGCTGTTTTTT.

V is TRBV5-1 and J is TRBJ2-7; TRBD1 agrees at 9 bases. The CDR3 covers 13 residues. V shed 1 base and J 13 bases; nucleotides not matched to a gene: 9. Germline CDR1 is SGHRS and CDR2 is YFSETQ. The CDR3 loop reads CASSLLQGANGYF. The CDR3, as DNA: TGCGCCAGCAGCTTGTTACAGGGGGCGAATGGATACTTC.

The CDR3 reads CASSEDSQEETQYF. CDR3 DNA: TGTGCCAGCAGTGAAGACAGCCAGGAAGAGACCCAGTACTTC. The chain combines TRBV6-1 with TRBJ2-5; no firm D call. The CDR3 has 14 residues. Germline V gene sequence: CDR1 MNHNS, CDR2 SASEGT. The V gene lost 1 base and the J gene lost 3 bases, with 9 bases spanning the gap.

This clone was observed a few times. This rearrangement joins TRBV5-4 to TRBJ2-5; a possible D gene is TRBD2 (6 bases). Germline V gives CDR1 SGHNT, CDR2 YYREEE (reference sequence). V was trimmed by 4 bases and J by 2 bases, leaving 12 bases between them. There are 14 residues in the CDR3. The CDR3 DNA follows: TGTGCCAGCAGCCTCGGGACTGAACAAGAGACCCAGTACTTC. Translation gives CASSLGTEQETQYF.

DNA for the CDR3: TGTGCCAGTAGGGACAGGGAGAGTGATGGCTACACCTTC. Translated: CASRDRESDGYTF. This chain connects TRBV19 to TRBJ1-2, with TRBD1 matching 8 bases. The CDR3 has 13 amino acids. From germline, CDR1 is LNHDA and CDR2 SQIVND (reference sequence). Losses at the gene ends were 6 bases for V and 6 bases for J; bases not matched to a gene: 6.

The chain is built from TRBV5-4 and TRBJ2-7; 8 nucleotides match TRBD2. Germline V CDR1 and CDR2: SGHNT, YYREEE (reference sequence). CDR3 length equals 15 residues. Trimming cost V 4 bases and J 2 bases; bases outside gene matches: 8. CDR3 DNA sequence: TGTGCCAGCAGCCCGGGGGGGGGACTAGCCTACGAGCAGTACTTC. This sequence encodes CASSPGGGLAYEQYF.

The chain links TRBV27 to TRBJ2-1, with TRBD2 matching over 7 bases. J gave up 5 bases and V 3 bases, and 4 bases lay outside the gene matches. The CDR3 totals 14 residues. The germline V gene encodes CDR1 MNHEY and CDR2 SMNVEV (reference sequence). CDR3: CASSFGGGDNEQFF. The DNA of the CDR3 is TGTGCCAGCAGTTTCGGCGGGGGTGACAATGAGCAGTTCTTC.